The clone carrying this T cell receptor beta chain was counted many times. This CDR3 region has 15 residues. Germline V lookup: CDR1 SGHAT, CDR2 FQNNGV. The V gene lost 5 bases and the J gene lost 2 bases, with 13 bases spanning the gap. This sample was taken from a study of T cells in Graves' hyperthyroidism and ophthalmopathy. Uncontrolled infection, other autoimmune disease, pregnancy or lactation disqualified patients from enrolment. Diagnosing involved the use of clinical symptoms, serum thyroxine and TRAb, thyroid ultrasound and orbital computed tomography. RNA transcripts yielded amplified TCR beta CDR3 regions. HTBI primers drove first-round RT-PCR of the TCR CDR3. A single record per CDR3 protein comes from TCRdb applying MiXCR to the multiplex PCR reads. Among approximately 590,000 distinct CDR3 sequences listed, less than 20% were seen once.

The V call is TRBV11-2, the J call TRBJ2-1; D is undetermined. The TCR comes from a woman in her thirties with Graves' hyperthyroidism. Specimen: blood. This CDR3 reads CASSPPGRPYNEQFF. Written as DNA, the CDR3 is TGTGCCAGCAGCCCCCCCGGCAGACCCTACAATGAGCAGTTCTTC.